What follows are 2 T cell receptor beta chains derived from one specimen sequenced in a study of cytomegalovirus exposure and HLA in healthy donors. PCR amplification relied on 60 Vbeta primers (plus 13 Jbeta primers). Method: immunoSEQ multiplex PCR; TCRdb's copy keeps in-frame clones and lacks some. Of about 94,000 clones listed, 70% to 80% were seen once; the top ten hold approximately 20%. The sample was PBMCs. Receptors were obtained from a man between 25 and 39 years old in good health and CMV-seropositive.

The chain's CDR3 is CASSLVAGESETQYF. CDR3 nucleotides: TGTGCCAGCAGCTTAGTAGCGGGAGAATCAGAGACCCAGTACTTC. The chain couples TRBV7-6 to TRBJ2-5, with 9 bases matching TRBD2. This CDR3 has 15 amino acids. After removal of 1 base from V and 4 bases from J, the junction contained 4 bases not matched to a gene. The V gene's germline CDR1 is SGHVS and CDR2 FNYEAQ.

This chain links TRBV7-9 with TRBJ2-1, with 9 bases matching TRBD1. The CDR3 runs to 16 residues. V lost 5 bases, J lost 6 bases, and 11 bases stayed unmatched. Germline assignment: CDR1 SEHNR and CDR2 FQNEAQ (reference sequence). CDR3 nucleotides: TGTGCCAGCAGCACAGGGGGCAGGGGGCTTGGCAATGAGCAGTTCTTC. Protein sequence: CASSTGGRGLGNEQFF.